This T cell receptor (beta chain) was sequenced for a study of T cells in Graves' hyperthyroidism and ophthalmopathy. Findings and caveats of the study: Most thyroid clonotypes that were expanded above 0.001 also turned up in blood. Stable hyperthyroidism was told apart from ophthalmopathy by a model built on 13 V-J features.

The germline CDR1 and CDR2 sequences are MNHNS and SASEGT. The V end lost 7 bases, the J end lost 4 bases, and 17 bases lay between the germline ends. The CDR3 sequence is 15 residues long. Those with hyperthyroidism were 18 to 65 years old, newly diagnosed, and ill for under 2 months. Researchers took RNA transcripts and amplified the TCR beta CDR3 regions from them. Initially, a first-round RT-PCR of the TCR CDR3 employed the HTBI primer set. A single record per CDR3 protein comes from TCRdb applying MiXCR to the multiplex PCR reads. Of approximately 300,000 distinct CDR3 sequences in the sample, 16% were seen once. This clonotype was picked up a small number of times. Its target is not known.

The clonotype comes from a man aged 25 to 45 with Graves' hyperthyroidism. The J gene is TRBJ1-5, the V gene TRBV6-1, with a tentative D call TRBD1 (6 bases). Sequencing was performed on blood. CDR3 residues: CASNDTGWTNQPQHF. The CDR3 DNA reads as TGTGCCAGCAATGACACAGGGTGGACTAATCAGCCCCAGCATTTT.